This passage covers 5 T cell receptor beta chains from one sample sequenced in a study of T cells in Graves' hyperthyroidism and ophthalmopathy. Amplification of TCR beta CDR3 regions was performed using RNA transcripts as template. TCR CDR3 underwent first-round RT-PCR with the HTBI primer set. TCRdb redid the calling of the multiplex PCR reads with MiXCR, one entry per CDR3 protein. The sample consists of 500,000 to 650,000 distinct CDR3 sequences, roughly a sixth of them appearing once. The sequencing input was blood. These receptors were taken from a woman younger than 35 with Graves' ophthalmopathy.

This clonotype has at least ten counts. This chain uses TRBV14 with TRBJ2-3, with 7 nucleotides matching TRBD2. Germline V CDR1 and CDR2: SGHDN, FVKESK. J lost 2 bases, V lost 1 base, and 6 bases had no gene match. The CDR3 runs to 16 residues. CDR3 protein: CASSQVTGTNTDTQYF. CDR3 coding DNA: TGTGCCAGCAGCCAAGTTACCGGGACTAACACAGATACGCAGTATTTT.

The chain uses TRBV6-1 and TRBJ1-4; D might be TRBD1 (6 bases). The CDR3 loop spans 17 amino acids. Trimming pared 5 bases from V and 3 bases from J, leaving 19 bases between. Germline assignment: CDR1 MNHNS and CDR2 SASEGT. The chain's CDR3 is CASSSPGTGRSNEKLFF. The CDR3 DNA reads TGTGCCAGCAGTTCTCCCGGCACAGGGCGGTCTAATGAAAAACTGTTTTTT.

This clonotype has a handful of counts. The chain carries TRBV29-1 and TRBJ1-1; TRBD1 agrees at 7 bases. There are 13 residues in the CDR3. The J segment lost 6 bases and the V segment lost 2 bases, leaving 6 bases of the junction unmatched. The germline gives CDR1 SQVTM, CDR2 ANQGSEA. CDR3 DNA sequence: TGCAGCGTTGAAAGGGGGCCAGGGGCTGAAGCTTTCTTT. It is translated as CSVERGPGAEAFF. The full variable domain, in which reference TRBV29-1 and TRBJ1-1 provide the parts outside the CDR3, is SAVISQKPSRDICQRGTSLTIQCQVDSQVTMMFWYRQQPGQSLTLIATANQGSEATYESGFVIDKFPISRPNLTFSTLTVSNMSPEDSSIYLCSVERGPGAEAFFGQGTRLTVV.

The V and J genes are TRBV6-1 and TRBJ2-3, with TRBD2 matching over 10 bases. CDR3 length equals 15 residues. Trimming removed 6 bases from V and 1 base from J; junction bases left unmatched: 4. Germline loops: CDR1 MNHNS, CDR2 SASEGT. CDR3 DNA sequence: TGTGCCAGCAGCGGTGGGACTAGCGGCACAGATACGCAGTATTTT. Its protein product is CASSGGTSGTDTQYF.

This clonotype has ten or more counts. One base away lies a much larger clone, so this may be a sequencing read error. The chain combines TRBV20-1 with TRBJ2-7, with D unresolved. The germline V and J ends were trimmed by 5 bases and 5 bases, with 16 bases remaining between them. CDR1 and CDR2 (germline): DFQATT, SNEGSKA (reference sequence). CDR3 length: 13 residues. This CDR3 reads CSAGSAGFDEQYF. The DNA for the CDR3 is TGCAGTGCTGGCTCCGCAGGTTTCGACGAGCAGTACTTC.